The rows below give T cell receptor beta chains drawn from one sample of a study of T-cell memory formation after mild COVID-19. TCRdb analysed the 5' RACE reads with MiXCR anew, one entry per CDR3 protein. The table records 300,000 to 350,000 distinct CDR3 sequences, roughly 13% of them present only once. Sequenced material: PBMCs or a T cell subset sorted from them (not recorded which). The receptors were sampled from a man aged 18 to 29 who had mild COVID-19 (a few samples of this study predate the infection). Cell type and time point are not known. The CDR3 runs from the conserved cysteine through the conserved F or W. The order of the fields is CDR3 DNA, CDR3 protein, clone size, V gene, J gene, D gene. D genes are given only for firm matches. Expanded clones get a size class; other rows say once, few or many, or leave the size out.

CDR3 DNA: TGCAGTGCCAGGGAGGGGATAAGTGAAAAACTGTTTTTT
CDR3 protein: CSAREGISEKLFF
clone size: -
V gene: TRBV20-1
J gene: TRBJ1-4
D gene: -

CDR3 DNA: TGTGCCAGCAGTTACGGGGGCGGGTCGGGTCCCTCCTCCTATGAGCAGTTCTTC
CDR3 protein: CASSYGGGSGPSSYEQFF
clone size: few
V gene: TRBV6-5
J gene: TRBJ2-1
D gene: -

CDR3 DNA: TGTGCCAGCAGCCTGAACAGATACGAGCAGTACTTC
CDR3 protein: CASSLNRYEQYF
clone size: many
V gene: TRBV7-2
J gene: TRBJ2-7
D gene: -

CDR3 DNA: TGTGCCAGCAGTGAATGGAGCGGGGAAGAGACCCAGTACTTC
CDR3 protein: CASSEWSGEETQYF
clone size: -
V gene: TRBV25-1
J gene: TRBJ2-5
D gene: TRBD2

CDR3 DNA: TGCGCCAGCAGCCAAGAAGGGGCAGGAACGAACACTGAAGCTTTCTTT
CDR3 protein: CASSQEGAGTNTEAFF
clone size: -
V gene: TRBV4-1
J gene: TRBJ1-1
D gene: -

CDR3 DNA: TGTGCCATCAGCTATGCTAGCGGGGGGGCGGCAGATACGCAGTATTTT
CDR3 protein: CAISYASGGAADTQYF
clone size: -
V gene: TRBV10-3
J gene: TRBJ2-3
D gene: TRBD2

CDR3 DNA: TGTGCCAGCAGTGATAACCAGGGCAAGACTGAAGCTTTCTTT
CDR3 protein: CASSDNQGKTEAFF
clone size: -
V gene: TRBV2
J gene: TRBJ1-1
D gene: -

CDR3 DNA: TGTGCCACCAGCAGGGGAGTTGAAGCTTTCTTT
CDR3 protein: CATSRGVEAFF
clone size: few
V gene: TRBV15
J gene: TRBJ1-1
D gene: -

CDR3 DNA: TGCAGTGCTAGACCCCCGGGGACCTCACCCCTCCACTTT
CDR3 protein: CSARPPGTSPLHF
clone size: few
V gene: TRBV20-1
J gene: TRBJ1-6
D gene: -

CDR3 DNA: TGTGCCAGCAGGGGGACTAGCGGGGGGTCCTCCCAGTACTTC
CDR3 protein: CASRGTSGGSSQYF
clone size: many
V gene: TRBV3-1
J gene: TRBJ2-5
D gene: TRBD2

CDR3 DNA: TGCGCCAGCAGCCAGGAGGACAGGTCCTTCTTCTCTAGCACAGATACGCAGTATTTT
CDR3 protein: CASSQEDRSFFSSTDTQYF
clone size: few
V gene: TRBV4-1
J gene: TRBJ2-3
D gene: TRBD1

CDR3 DNA: TGTGCCAGCGGGGGGACTGAAGCTTTCTTT
CDR3 protein: CASGGTEAFF
clone size: few
V gene: TRBV11-2
J gene: TRBJ1-1
D gene: -

CDR3 DNA: TGTGCCAGCAGTAAACAGGGTTTAATCGAGAATTCACCCCTCCACTTT
CDR3 protein: CASSKQGLIENSPLHF
clone size: many
V gene: TRBV6-5
J gene: TRBJ1-6
D gene: -